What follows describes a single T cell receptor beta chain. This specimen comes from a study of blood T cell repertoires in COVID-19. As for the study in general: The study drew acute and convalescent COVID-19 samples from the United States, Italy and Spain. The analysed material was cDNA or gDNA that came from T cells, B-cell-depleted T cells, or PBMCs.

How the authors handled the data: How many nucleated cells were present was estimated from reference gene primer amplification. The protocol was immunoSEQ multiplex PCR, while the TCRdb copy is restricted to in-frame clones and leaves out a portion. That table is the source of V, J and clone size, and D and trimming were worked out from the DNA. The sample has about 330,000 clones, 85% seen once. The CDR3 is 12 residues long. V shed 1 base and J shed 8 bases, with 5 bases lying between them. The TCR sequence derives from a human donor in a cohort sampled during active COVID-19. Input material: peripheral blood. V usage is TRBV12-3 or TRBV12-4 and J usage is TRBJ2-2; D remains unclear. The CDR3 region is CASSLVSGELFF. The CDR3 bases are TGTGCCAGCAGTTTAGTTTCTGGGGAGCTGTTTTTT.